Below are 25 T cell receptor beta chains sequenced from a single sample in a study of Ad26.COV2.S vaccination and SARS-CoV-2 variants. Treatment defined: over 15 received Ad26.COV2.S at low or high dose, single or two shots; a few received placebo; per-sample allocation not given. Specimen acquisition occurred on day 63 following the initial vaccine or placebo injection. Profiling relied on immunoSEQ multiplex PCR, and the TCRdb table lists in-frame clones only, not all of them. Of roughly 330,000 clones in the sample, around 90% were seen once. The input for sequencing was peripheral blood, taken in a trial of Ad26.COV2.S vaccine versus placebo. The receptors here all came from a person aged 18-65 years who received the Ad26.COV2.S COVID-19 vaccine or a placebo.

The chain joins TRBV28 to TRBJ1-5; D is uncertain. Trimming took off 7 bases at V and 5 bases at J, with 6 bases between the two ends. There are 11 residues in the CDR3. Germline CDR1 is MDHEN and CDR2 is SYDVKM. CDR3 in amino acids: CASMSHQPQHF. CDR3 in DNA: TGTGCCAGCATGTCCCATCAGCCCCAGCATTTT.

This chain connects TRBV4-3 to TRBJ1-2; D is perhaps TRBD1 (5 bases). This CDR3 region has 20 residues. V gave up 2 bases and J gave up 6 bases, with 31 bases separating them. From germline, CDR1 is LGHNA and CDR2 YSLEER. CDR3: CASSQKGPYRVWDPSHGYTF. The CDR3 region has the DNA TGCGCCAGCAGCCAAAAGGGACCCTATAGGGTCTGGGACCCGTCCCATGGCTACACCTTC.

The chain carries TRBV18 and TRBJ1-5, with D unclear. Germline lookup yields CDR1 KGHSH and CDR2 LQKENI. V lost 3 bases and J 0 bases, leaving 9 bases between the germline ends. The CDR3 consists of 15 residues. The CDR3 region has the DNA TGTGCCAGCTCACCGTCAGCACCTAGCAATCAGCCCCAGCATTTT. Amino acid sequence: CASSPSAPSNQPQHF.

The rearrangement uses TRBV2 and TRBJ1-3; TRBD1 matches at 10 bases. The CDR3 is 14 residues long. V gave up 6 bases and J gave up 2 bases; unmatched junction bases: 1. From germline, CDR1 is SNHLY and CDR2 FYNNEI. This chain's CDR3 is CASSGQGAGNTIYF. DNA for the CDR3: TGTGCCAGCAGCGGACAGGGGGCTGGAAACACCATATATTTT.

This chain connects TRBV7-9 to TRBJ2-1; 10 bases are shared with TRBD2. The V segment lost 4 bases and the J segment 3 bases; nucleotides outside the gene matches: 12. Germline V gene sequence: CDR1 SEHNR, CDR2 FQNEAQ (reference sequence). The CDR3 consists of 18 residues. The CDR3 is CASSSFLTTSGNYNEQFF. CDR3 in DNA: TGTGCCAGCAGCTCCTTCCTTACCACTAGCGGGAACTACAATGAGCAGTTCTTC.

The CDR3 nucleotides read TGTGCCAGCAGTATCAGGGAGATCACAGATACGCAGTATTTT. Translation: CASSIREITDTQYF. The chain couples TRBV6-2 or TRBV6-3 to TRBJ2-3; D tentatively reads TRBD1 or TRBD2 (5 bases each). V was shortened by 5 bases and J by 2 bases, with 11 bases between the two germline ends. CDR3 size: 14 residues. CDR1 MNHEY and CDR2 SVGEGT come from the germline V gene.

This CDR3 is CASSLLVGTEYNEQFF. For the CDR3, the DNA is TGCGCCAGCAGCTTACTCGTGGGGACAGAATACAATGAGCAGTTCTTC. The rearrangement joins TRBV5-1 to TRBJ2-1; 7 positions agree with TRBD1. CDR3 length equals 16 residues. V lost 2 bases and J lost 4; bases outside the gene matches: 9. Germline V gene sequence: CDR1 SGHRS, CDR2 YFSETQ.

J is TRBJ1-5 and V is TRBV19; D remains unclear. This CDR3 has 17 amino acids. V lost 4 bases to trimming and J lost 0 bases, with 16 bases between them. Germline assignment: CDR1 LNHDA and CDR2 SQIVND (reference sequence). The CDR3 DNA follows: TGTGCCAGTAGTACCCCCCCCAACAGATATAGCAATCAGCCCCAGCATTTT. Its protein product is CASSTPPNRYSNQPQHF.

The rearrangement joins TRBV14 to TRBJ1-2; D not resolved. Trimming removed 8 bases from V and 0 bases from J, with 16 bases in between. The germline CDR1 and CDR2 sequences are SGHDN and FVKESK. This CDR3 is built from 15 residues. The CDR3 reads CASGGSMYSNYGYTF. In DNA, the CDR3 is TGTGCCAGCGGTGGCAGCATGTACTCTAACTATGGCTACACCTTC.

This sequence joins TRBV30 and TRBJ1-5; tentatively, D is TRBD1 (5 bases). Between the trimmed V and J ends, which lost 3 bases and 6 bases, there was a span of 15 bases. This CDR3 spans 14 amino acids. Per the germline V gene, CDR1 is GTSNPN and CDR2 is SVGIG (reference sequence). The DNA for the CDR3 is TGTGCCTGGAGCCGGACAACGGGGACTCAGCCCCAGCATTTT. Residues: CAWSRTTGTQPQHF. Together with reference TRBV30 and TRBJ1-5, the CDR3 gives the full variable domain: SQTIHQWPATLVQPVGSPLSLECTVEGTSNPNLYWYRQAAGRGLQLLFYSVGIGQISSEVPQNLSASRPQDRQFILSSKKLLLSDSGFYLCAWSRTTGTQPQHFGDGTRLSIL.

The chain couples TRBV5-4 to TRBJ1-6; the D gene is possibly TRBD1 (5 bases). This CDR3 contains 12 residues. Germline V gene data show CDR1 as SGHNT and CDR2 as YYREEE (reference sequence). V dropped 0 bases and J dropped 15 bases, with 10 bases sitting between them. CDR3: CASSLEDSDLHF. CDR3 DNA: TGTGCCAGCAGCTTGGAAGACAGCGACCTCCACTTT. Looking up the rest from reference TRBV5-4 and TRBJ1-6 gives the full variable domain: ETGVTQSPTHLIKTRGQQVTLRCSSQSGHNTVSWYQQALGQGPQFIFQYYREEENGRGNFPPRFSGLQFPNYSSELNVNALELDDSALYLCASSLEDSDLHFGNGTRLTVT.

This CDR3 reads CASSLGRTDNEQFF. CDR3 DNA: TGCGCCAGCAGCTTGGGACGGACCGACAATGAGCAGTTCTTC. This chain connects TRBV5-1 to TRBJ2-1; D gene uncertain. Germline CDR1 is SGHRS and CDR2 is YFSETQ. V gave up 0 bases and J gave up 5 bases, with 9 bases separating them. The CDR3 sequence is 14 residues long.

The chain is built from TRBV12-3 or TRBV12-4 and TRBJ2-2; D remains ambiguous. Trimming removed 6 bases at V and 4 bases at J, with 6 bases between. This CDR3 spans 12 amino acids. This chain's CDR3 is CASRDLTGELFF. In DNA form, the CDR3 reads TGTGCCAGCAGAGACCTCACCGGGGAGCTGTTTTTT.

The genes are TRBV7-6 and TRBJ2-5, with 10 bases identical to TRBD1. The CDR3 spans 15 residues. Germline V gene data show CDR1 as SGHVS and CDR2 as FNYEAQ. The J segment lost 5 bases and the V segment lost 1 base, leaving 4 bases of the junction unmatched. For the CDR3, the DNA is TGTGCCAGCAGCTTAGGACAGGGGGCTTGGGAGACCCAGTACTTC. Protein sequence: CASSLGQGAWETQYF.

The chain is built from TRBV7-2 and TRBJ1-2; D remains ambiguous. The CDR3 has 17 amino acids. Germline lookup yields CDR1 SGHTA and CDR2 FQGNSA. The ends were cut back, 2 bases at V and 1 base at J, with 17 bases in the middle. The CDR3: CASSLPSGGYYNYGYTF. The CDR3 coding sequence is TGTGCCAGCAGCTTACCCTCGGGAGGGTATTATAACTATGGCTACACCTTC.

The CDR3 loop reads CASSAGPPDTQYF. The CDR3, as DNA: TGTGCCAGCAGCGCGGGACCTCCAGATACGCAGTATTTT. The chain links TRBV5-6 to TRBJ2-3; perhaps TRBD2 as D (6 bases). Per germline, CDR1 SGHDT and CDR2 YYEEEE. Deletions cut 4 bases from V and 4 bases from J, with 10 bases between. The CDR3 spans 13 residues.

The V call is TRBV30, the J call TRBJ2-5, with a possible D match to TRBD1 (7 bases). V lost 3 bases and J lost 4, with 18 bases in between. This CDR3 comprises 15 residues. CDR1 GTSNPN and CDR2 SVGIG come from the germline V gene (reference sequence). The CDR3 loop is CAWSLQQGRGETQYF. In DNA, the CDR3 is TGTGCCTGGAGCCTTCAACAGGGGCGGGGAGAGACCCAGTACTTC.

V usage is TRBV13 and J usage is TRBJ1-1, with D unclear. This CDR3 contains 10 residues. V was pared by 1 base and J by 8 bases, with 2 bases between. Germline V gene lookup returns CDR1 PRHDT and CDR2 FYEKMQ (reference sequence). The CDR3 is CASSLVEAFF. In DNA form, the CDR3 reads TGTGCCAGCAGCTTAGTGGAAGCTTTCTTT.

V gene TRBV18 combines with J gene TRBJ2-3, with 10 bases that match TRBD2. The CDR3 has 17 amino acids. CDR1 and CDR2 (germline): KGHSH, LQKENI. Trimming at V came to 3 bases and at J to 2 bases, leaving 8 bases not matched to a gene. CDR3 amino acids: CASSPPTGTSDTDTQYF. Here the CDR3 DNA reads TGTGCCAGCTCACCTCCGACCGGGACTAGCGACACAGATACGCAGTATTTT.

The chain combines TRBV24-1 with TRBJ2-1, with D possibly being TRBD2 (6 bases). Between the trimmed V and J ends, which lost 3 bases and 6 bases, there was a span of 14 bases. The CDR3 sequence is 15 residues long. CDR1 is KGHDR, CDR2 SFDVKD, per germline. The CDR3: CATSDPVRRANEQFF. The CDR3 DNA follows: TGTGCCACCAGTGATCCTGTTCGGAGGGCCAATGAGCAGTTCTTC.

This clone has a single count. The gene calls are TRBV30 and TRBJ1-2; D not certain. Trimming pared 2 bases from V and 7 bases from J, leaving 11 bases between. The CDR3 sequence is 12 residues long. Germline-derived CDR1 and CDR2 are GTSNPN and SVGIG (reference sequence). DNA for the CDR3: TGTGCCTGGAGTAATCTATGGGGTGGCTACACCTTC. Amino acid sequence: CAWSNLWGGYTF.

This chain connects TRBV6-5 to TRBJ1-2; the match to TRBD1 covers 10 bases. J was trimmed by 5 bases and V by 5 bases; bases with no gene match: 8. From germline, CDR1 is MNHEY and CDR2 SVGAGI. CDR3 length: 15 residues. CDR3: CASSPTQGQGYGYTF. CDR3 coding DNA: TGTGCCAGCAGTCCCACACAGGGACAGGGGTATGGCTACACCTTC.

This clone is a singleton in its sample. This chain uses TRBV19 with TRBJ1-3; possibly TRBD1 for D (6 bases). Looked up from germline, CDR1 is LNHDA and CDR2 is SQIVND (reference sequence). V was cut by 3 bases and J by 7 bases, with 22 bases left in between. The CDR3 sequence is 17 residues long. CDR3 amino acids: CASSIGGTPLLSNTIYF. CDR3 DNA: TGTGCCAGTAGTATCGGGGGGACACCTTTACTCAGCAACACCATATATTTT.

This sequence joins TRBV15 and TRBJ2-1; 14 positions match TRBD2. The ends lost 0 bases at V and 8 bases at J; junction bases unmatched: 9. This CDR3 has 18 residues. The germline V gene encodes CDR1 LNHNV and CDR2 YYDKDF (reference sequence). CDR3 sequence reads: CATSRDPPGTSGSDEQFF. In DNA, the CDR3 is TGTGCCACCAGCAGAGATCCCCCCGGGACTAGCGGGAGTGATGAGCAGTTCTTC.

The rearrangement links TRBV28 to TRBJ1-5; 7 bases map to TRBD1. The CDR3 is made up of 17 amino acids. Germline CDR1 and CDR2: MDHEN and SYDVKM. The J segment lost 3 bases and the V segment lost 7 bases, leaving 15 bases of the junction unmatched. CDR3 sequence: CASTEGGAQGDNQPQHF. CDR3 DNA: TGTGCCAGCACCGAGGGGGGTGCTCAGGGGGACAATCAGCCCCAGCATTTT.